Shown below are 27 T cell receptor beta chains from a single sample sequenced in a study of response to subunit inactivated influenza vaccine. MiXCR was run by TCRdb on the RT-PCR reads, yielding one entry per CDR3 protein. The sample lists 300,000 to 350,000 distinct CDR3 sequences; about 20% were seen once. Sequencing was performed on PBMCs from blood, taken roughly 20 months after vaccination. The receptors here all came from a man in his fifties or sixties who received an inactivated influenza vaccine.

This clonotype came up many times. The chain links TRBV25-1 to TRBJ1-2, with TRBD1 as a possible D gene (5 bases). CDR1 MGHDK and CDR2 SYGVNS come from the germline V gene. Between the trimmed V and J ends, which lost 1 base and 0 bases, there was a span of 9 bases. This CDR3 comprises 15 residues. CDR3 DNA: TGTGCCAGCAGTGAATGGGCGGGACCTAACTATGGCTACACCTTC. This translates into CASSEWAGPNYGYTF.

This CDR3 is CASSVGLAGADGELFF. CDR3 coding DNA: TGTGCCAGCAGCGTCGGCCTAGCGGGAGCGGACGGGGAGCTGTTTTTT. The rearrangement joins TRBV9 to TRBJ2-2; 10 nucleotides line up with TRBD2. Trimming cost V 2 bases and J 7 bases; bases outside gene matches: 8. Germline-derived CDR1 and CDR2 are SGDLS and YYNGEE. The CDR3 length is 16 residues.

A few counts support this clonotype. The V call is TRBV24-1, the J call TRBJ2-5, with D tentatively TRBD2 (6 bases). From germline, CDR1 is KGHDR and CDR2 SFDVKD. This CDR3 spans 16 amino acids. Trimming took 2 bases from V and 3 from J, leaving 15 bases between them. The CDR3, as DNA: TGTGCCACCAGTGATTCTGGGACTGCAGGCAAAGAGACCCAGTACTTC. Translation: CATSDSGTAGKETQYF.

This clonotype has a handful of counts. The gene calls are TRBV2 and TRBJ1-5; D unclear. The CDR3 is 15 residues long. V was shortened by 4 bases and J by 0 bases, with 10 bases between the two germline ends. Germline V gives CDR1 SNHLY, CDR2 FYNNEI. Here the CDR3 DNA reads TGTGCCAGCAGTGGGGCGGTTGGTAGCAATCAGCCCCAGCATTTT. The encoded protein is CASSGAVGSNQPQHF.

This clonotype appeared a few times. This chain links TRBV5-1 with TRBJ2-1; D remains unclear. V was cut by 3 bases and J by 9 bases, with 16 bases left in between. This CDR3 has 14 amino acids. In germline, CDR1 is SGHRS, CDR2 YFSETQ. The CDR3 loop is CASSWRAGSAEQFF. CDR3 sequence (DNA): TGCGCCAGCAGCTGGAGAGCCGGATCAGCTGAGCAGTTCTTC.

A few counts support this clonotype. CDR3 coding DNA: TGCGCCAGCATGCGGGGATTTGTGAACACTGAAGCTTTCTTT. This translates into CASMRGFVNTEAFF. The genes are TRBV5-1 and TRBJ1-1; D call uncertain. Trimming took off 6 bases at V and 0 bases at J, with 12 bases between the two ends. The CDR3 has 14 amino acids. The germline V gene has CDR1 SGHRS and CDR2 YFSETQ.

Concerning this clonotype itself: At one of its ends the junction is not consistent with the germline gene, which may arise from a read error. This chain uses TRBV4-2 with TRBJ2-3; TRBD1 is a possible D gene (6 bases). The CDR3 loop spans 15 amino acids. The germline gives CDR1 LGHNA, CDR2 YNFKEQ. Here the CDR3 DNA reads TGTGCCAGCAGCCATGGGGACAAGAGCACTGATACGCAGTATTTT. Translation: CASSHGDKSTDTQYF.

This clonotype showed up just a few times. The chain links TRBV19 to TRBJ1-5; D ambiguous. V was shortened by 2 bases and J by 7 bases, with 6 bases between the two germline ends. Germline CDR1 LNHDA, CDR2 SQIVND (reference sequence). The CDR3 is made up of 12 amino acids. The CDR3 DNA follows: TGTGCCAGTAGTATAAGGGAACAGCCCCAGCATTTT. It is translated as CASSIREQPQHF.

This clonotype was counted only a few times. This chain joins TRBV20-1 and TRBJ1-2; D not resolved. The CDR3 extends over 12 amino acids. CDR1 DFQATT and CDR2 SNEGSKA come from the germline V gene (reference sequence). The V and J ends lost 6 bases and 6 bases respectively, with 14 bases between them. The CDR3 coding sequence is TGCAGTGCATCCCCGAGGGTCCATGGCTACACCTTC. Residues: CSASPRVHGYTF.

This clonotype was observed a handful of times. The rearrangement uses TRBV20-1 and TRBJ1-6; possibly TRBD1 for D (6 bases). The germline gives CDR1 DFQATT, CDR2 SNEGSKA (reference sequence). The V and J ends lost 2 bases and 7 bases respectively, with 18 bases between them. CDR3 size: 16 residues. The CDR3 region has the DNA TGCAGTGCTAGACCACCCGGGGCGGGGGCAAATTCACCCCTCCACTTT. Translated, it gives CSARPPGAGANSPLHF.

This clonotype was recorded many times. The chain recombines TRBV11-2 with TRBJ2-3; D uncertain. Trimming removed 1 base at V and 5 bases at J, with 13 bases between. The CDR3 covers 15 residues. In germline, CDR1 is SGHAT, CDR2 FQNNGV. CDR3: CASSLGLLTVDTQYF. Here the CDR3 DNA reads TGTGCCAGCAGCTTAGGGTTACTGACCGTAGATACGCAGTATTTT.

This clonotype has a count of ten or more. CDR3 region: CASSLLGNYEQYF. The CDR3 bases are TGTGCCAGCAGCCTTCTAGGGAACTACGAGCAGTACTTC. The rearrangement joins TRBV16 to TRBJ2-7; D remains unclear. V was trimmed by 4 bases and J by 3 bases, leaving 10 bases between them. From germline, CDR1 is KGHSY and CDR2 FQNENV. The CDR3 extends over 13 amino acids.

This chain uses TRBV12-3 or TRBV12-4 with TRBJ2-5; TRBD1 matches 11 bases. V was clipped by 5 bases and J by 5 bases; unmatched bases: 4. The CDR3 extends over 14 amino acids. This chain's CDR3 is CASSGQGARETQYF. CDR3 DNA: TGTGCCAGCAGTGGACAGGGGGCAAGGGAGACCCAGTACTTC.

The chain couples TRBV6-5 to TRBJ1-5; tentatively, D is TRBD1 (5 bases). CDR1 MNHEY and CDR2 SVGAGI come from the germline V gene. The CDR3 spans 14 residues. V lost 4 bases, J lost 5 bases, and 12 bases lay in between. This chain's CDR3 is CASSSPDTYQPQHF. Written as DNA, the CDR3 is TGTGCCAGCAGTTCCCCGGACACCTATCAGCCCCAGCATTTT.

The chain combines TRBV9 with TRBJ1-2, with D possibly being TRBD1 (5 bases). From germline, CDR1 is SGDLS and CDR2 YYNGEE. The CDR3 runs to 14 residues. With 4 bases removed from V and 4 bases from J, the gap between germline ends came to 14 bases. CDR3 DNA: TGTGCCAGCAGCCCCTGGGGGGGAACCTATGGCTACACCTTC. Protein product: CASSPWGGTYGYTF.

The rearrangement joins TRBV12-3 or TRBV12-4 to TRBJ2-2, with D maybe TRBD2 (6 bases). V gave up 1 base and J gave up 0 bases, with 6 bases separating them. There are 15 residues in the CDR3. Written as DNA, the CDR3 is TGTGCCAGCAGTTTAGGGGGGGCGAACACCGGGGAGCTGTTTTTT. Its translation is CASSLGGANTGELFF.

The chain combines TRBV27 with TRBJ1-3; no clear D. The germline gives CDR1 MNHEY, CDR2 SMNVEV (reference sequence). The CDR3 runs to 14 residues. Trimming took off 0 bases at V and 3 bases at J, with 6 bases between the two ends. The CDR3 DNA is TGTGCCAGCAGTTTATCGAAACATGGAAACACCATATATTTT. This translates into CASSLSKHGNTIYF.

The chain combines TRBV21-1 with TRBJ2-1; no DNA check was done on the table's D call, TRBD1. TRBV21-1 is labeled a pseudogene. The CDR3 is 18 residues long. The CDR3 sequence: CASSKGRWTAKQDNEQFF. Written as DNA, the CDR3 is TGTGCCAGCAGCAAAGGGAGGTGGACAGCGAAACAGGACAATGAGCAGTTCTTC.

V is TRBV6-5 and J is TRBJ1-2; no reliable D call. Trimming stripped 0 bases from V and 5 bases from J, with 13 bases between. Germline V gene data show CDR1 as MNHEY and CDR2 as SVGAGI. The CDR3 has 15 residues. The CDR3 sequence is CASSYSIWRSYGYTF. DNA of the CDR3: TGTGCCAGCAGTTACTCGATATGGCGTTCTTATGGCTACACCTTC.

This clonotype came up many times. The chain couples TRBV3-1 to TRBJ1-1; TRBD1 might be the D (6 bases). The ends were cut back, 1 base at V and 4 bases at J, with 16 bases in the middle. Germline V gene lookup returns CDR1 LGHDT and CDR2 YNNKEL (reference sequence). This CDR3 has 16 amino acids. This CDR3 reads CASSQATGLLSTEAFF. CDR3 coding DNA: TGTGCCAGCAGCCAAGCTACAGGGTTGTTGAGCACTGAAGCTTTCTTT. Full variable domain (missing parts from reference TRBV3-1 and TRBJ1-1): DTAVSQTPKYLVTQMGNDKSIKCEQNLGHDTMYWYKQDSKKFLKIMFSYNNKELIINETVPNRFSPKSPDKAHLNLHINSLELGDSAVYFCASSQATGLLSTEAFFGQGTRLTVV.

The chain employs TRBV2 and TRBJ1-3, with 8 bases lining up with TRBD1. This CDR3 is built from 17 residues. Germline V lookup: CDR1 SNHLY, CDR2 FYNNEI. J was trimmed by 4 bases and V by 5 bases; bases with no gene match: 13. For the CDR3, the DNA is TGTGCCAGCAGTTTCCCTTCAGGGGGCGTCTGGGGAAACACCATATATTTT. Protein: CASSFPSGGVWGNTIYF.

This clonotype was recorded at least ten times. The CDR3 DNA is TGTGCCAGCAGTAGAGAGGCAACGGGCGACACCGGGGAGCTGTTTTTT. Translating it yields CASSREATGDTGELFF. The V gene is TRBV25-1, the J gene TRBJ2-2; D gene unclear. The CDR3 spans 16 residues. CDR1 MGHDK and CDR2 SYGVNS come from the germline V gene. V was clipped by 5 bases and J by 3 bases, with 16 bases between them.

The rearrangement joins TRBV4-3 to TRBJ2-4; the D gene could be TRBD1 or TRBD2 (5 bases each). The V end lost 0 bases, the J end lost 0 bases, and 15 bases lay between the germline ends. The CDR3 has 18 amino acids. Germline loops: CDR1 LGHNA, CDR2 YSLEER. CDR3 nucleotides: TGCGCCAGCAGCCAAGACCCTACAAGAGGGGTAGCCAAAAACATTCAGTACTTC. This codes for CASSQDPTRGVAKNIQYF.

The V gene is TRBV7-2, the J gene TRBJ2-3, with D uncertain. Germline V gene data show CDR1 as SGHTA and CDR2 as FQGNSA. The CDR3 spans 13 residues. The V end was cut by 5 bases, the J end by 1 base, with 7 bases between. The CDR3: CASSPYGTDTQYF. The CDR3 DNA reads TGTGCCAGCAGCCCTTACGGCACAGATACGCAGTATTTT. Variable domain in full (rest from reference TRBV7-2 and TRBJ2-3): GAGVSQSPSNKVTEKGKDVELRCDPISGHTALYWYRQSLGQGLEFLIYFQGNSAPDKSGLPSDRFSAERTGGSVSTLTIQRTQQEDSAVYLCASSPYGTDTQYFGPGTRLTVL.

The chain has TRBV30 and TRBJ2-1, with 10 positions matching TRBD2. Germline V gene data show CDR1 as GTSNPN and CDR2 as SVGIG (reference sequence). The CDR3 sequence is 16 residues long. Germline trimming cut 0 bases from V and 7 bases from J; bases unmatched to any gene: 9. The CDR3 loop reads CAWSVIASGGPNEQFF. CDR3 coding DNA: TGTGCCTGGAGTGTAATAGCTAGCGGGGGTCCAAATGAGCAGTTCTTC.

This clonotype was found a few times. This chain joins TRBV28 and TRBJ2-1; TRBD2 matches at 13 bases. From germline, CDR1 is MDHEN and CDR2 SYDVKM. Losses at the gene ends were 4 bases for V and 4 bases for J; bases not matched to a gene: 4. This CDR3 is 16 amino acids long. The CDR3 DNA reads as TGTGCCAGCAGTTCTACTAGCGGGAGGGGGTACAATGAGCAGTTCTTC. As protein: CASSSTSGRGYNEQFF.

This chain uses TRBV28 with TRBJ1-6, with TRBD1 identical over 12 bases. V shed 5 bases and J 13 bases; nucleotides not matched to a gene: 12. Germline V gene sequence: CDR1 MDHEN, CDR2 SYDVKM. The CDR3 is made up of 16 amino acids. The chain's CDR3 is CASSEGGQGALAPLHF. CDR3 DNA: TGTGCCAGCAGTGAGGGGGGACAGGGGGCGCTTGCGCCCCTCCACTTT.